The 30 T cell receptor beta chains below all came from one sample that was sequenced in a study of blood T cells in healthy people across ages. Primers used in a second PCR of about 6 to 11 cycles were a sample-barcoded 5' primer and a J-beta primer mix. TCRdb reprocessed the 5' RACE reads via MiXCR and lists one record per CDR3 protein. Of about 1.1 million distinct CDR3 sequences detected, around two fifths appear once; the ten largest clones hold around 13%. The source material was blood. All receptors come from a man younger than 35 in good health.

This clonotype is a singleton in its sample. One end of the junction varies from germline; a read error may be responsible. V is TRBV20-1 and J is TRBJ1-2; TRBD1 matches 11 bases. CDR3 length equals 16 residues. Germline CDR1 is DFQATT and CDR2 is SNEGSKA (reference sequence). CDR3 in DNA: TGCGGTGCTAGAGTCCTCTGGACAGGGGGCGTCTATGGCTACACCTTC. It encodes CGARVLWTGGVYGYTF.

The CDR3 loop is CASTLWTGGGNEQFF. The CDR3 coding sequence is TGTGCCAGCACCCTCTGGACAGGCGGTGGAAATGAGCAGTTCTTC. The chain is built from TRBV6-5 and TRBJ2-1; 7 bases align to TRBD1. This CDR3 spans 15 amino acids. V lost 7 bases, J lost 7 bases, and 13 bases stayed unmatched. Germline CDR1 and CDR2: MNHEY and SVGAGI.

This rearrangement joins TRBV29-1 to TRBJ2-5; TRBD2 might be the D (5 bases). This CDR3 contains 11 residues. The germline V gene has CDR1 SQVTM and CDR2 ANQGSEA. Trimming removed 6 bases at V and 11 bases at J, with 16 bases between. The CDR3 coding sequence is TGCAGCGTCCAGAGGGCGGAGGAGCAGTACTTC. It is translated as CSVQRAEEQYF.

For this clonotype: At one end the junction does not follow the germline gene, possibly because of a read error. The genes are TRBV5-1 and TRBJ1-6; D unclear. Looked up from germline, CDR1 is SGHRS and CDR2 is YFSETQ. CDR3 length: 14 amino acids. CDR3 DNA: TGCGCCAGCAGCCCTGGACGGGGTAATTCACCCCTCAACTTT. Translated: CASSPGRGNSPLNF.

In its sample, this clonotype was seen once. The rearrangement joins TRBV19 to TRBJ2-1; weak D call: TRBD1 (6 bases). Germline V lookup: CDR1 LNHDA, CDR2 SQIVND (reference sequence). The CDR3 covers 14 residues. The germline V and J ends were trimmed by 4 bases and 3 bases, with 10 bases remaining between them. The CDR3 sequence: CASSNQGRYNEQFF. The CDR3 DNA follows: TGTGCCAGTAGTAACCAGGGGCGCTACAATGAGCAGTTCTTC.

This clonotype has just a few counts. CDR3 coding DNA: TGTGCCAGCAGTTCCCCGGACAGTCCCCGTGGCTACACCTTC. This sequence encodes CASSSPDSPRGYTF. The chain couples TRBV28 to TRBJ1-2, with a tentative D call TRBD1 (6 bases). The ends were cut back, 4 bases at V and 7 bases at J, with 16 bases in the middle. The germline V gene encodes CDR1 MDHEN and CDR2 SYDVKM. The CDR3 extends over 14 amino acids.

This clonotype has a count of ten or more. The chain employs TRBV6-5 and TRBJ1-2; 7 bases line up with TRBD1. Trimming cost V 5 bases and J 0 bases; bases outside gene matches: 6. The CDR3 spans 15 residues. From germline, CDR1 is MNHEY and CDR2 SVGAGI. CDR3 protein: CASSGWDSSNYGYTF. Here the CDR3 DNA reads TGTGCCAGCAGTGGATGGGACAGTTCTAACTATGGCTACACCTTC.

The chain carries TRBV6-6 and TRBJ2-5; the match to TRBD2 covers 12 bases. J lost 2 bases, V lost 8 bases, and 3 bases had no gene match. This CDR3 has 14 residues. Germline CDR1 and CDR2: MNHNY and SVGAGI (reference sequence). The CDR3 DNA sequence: TGTGCCAGCCAGACTAGCGGGGGTCAAGAGACCCAGTACTTC. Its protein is CASQTSGGQETQYF.

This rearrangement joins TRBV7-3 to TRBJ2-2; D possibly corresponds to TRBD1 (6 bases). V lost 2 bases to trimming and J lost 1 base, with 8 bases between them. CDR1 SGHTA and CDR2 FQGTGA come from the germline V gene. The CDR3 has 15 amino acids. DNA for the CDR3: TGTGCCAGCAGCTTAGGGGGACAGAACACCGGGGAGCTGTTTTTT. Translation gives CASSLGGQNTGELFF.

CDR3 region: CASSVTAGEQETQYF. For the CDR3, the DNA is TGTGCCAGCAGCGTAACAGCGGGGGAGCAAGAGACCCAGTACTTC. J is TRBJ2-5 and V is TRBV9; 8 nucleotides align to TRBD2. The V gene end was trimmed by 1 base and the J gene end by 2 bases; junction bases not matched to a gene: 4. CDR3 length: 15 amino acids. Germline assignment: CDR1 SGDLS and CDR2 YYNGEE.

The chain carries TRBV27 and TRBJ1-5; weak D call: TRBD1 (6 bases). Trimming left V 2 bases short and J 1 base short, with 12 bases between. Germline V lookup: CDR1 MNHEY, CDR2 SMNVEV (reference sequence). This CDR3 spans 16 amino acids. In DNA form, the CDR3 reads TGTGCCAGCAGTTTAAGGGGGGGGTTGAGCAATCAGCCCCAGCATTTT. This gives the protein CASSLRGGLSNQPQHF.

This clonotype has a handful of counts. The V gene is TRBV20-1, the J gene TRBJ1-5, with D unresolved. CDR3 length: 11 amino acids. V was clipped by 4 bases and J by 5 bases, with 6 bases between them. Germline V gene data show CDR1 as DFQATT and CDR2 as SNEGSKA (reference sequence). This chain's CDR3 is CSATPDQPQHF. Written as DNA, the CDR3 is TGCAGTGCTACCCCCGATCAGCCCCAGCATTTT.

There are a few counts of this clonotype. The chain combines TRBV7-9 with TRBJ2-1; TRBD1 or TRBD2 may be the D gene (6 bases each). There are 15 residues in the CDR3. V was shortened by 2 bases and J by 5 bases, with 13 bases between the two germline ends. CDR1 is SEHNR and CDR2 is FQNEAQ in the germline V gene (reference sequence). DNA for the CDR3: TGTGCCAGCAGCTTACGACAAGGGGGGAACAATGAGCAGTTCTTC. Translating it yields CASSLRQGGNNEQFF.

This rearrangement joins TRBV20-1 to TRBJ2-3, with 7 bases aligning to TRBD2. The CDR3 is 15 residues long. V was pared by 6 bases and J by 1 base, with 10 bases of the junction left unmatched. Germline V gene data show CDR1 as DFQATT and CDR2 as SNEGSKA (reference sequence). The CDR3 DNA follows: TGCAGTGCCAGCCTAGCGGTAAGGGGCACAGATACGCAGTATTTT. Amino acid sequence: CSASLAVRGTDTQYF.

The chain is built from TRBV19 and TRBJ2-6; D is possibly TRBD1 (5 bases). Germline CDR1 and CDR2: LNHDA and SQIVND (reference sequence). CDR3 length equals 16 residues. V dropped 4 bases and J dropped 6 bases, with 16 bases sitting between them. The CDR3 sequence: CASSSRESGVANVLTF. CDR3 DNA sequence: TGTGCCAGTAGTAGCAGGGAAAGTGGAGTGGCCAACGTCCTGACTTTC.

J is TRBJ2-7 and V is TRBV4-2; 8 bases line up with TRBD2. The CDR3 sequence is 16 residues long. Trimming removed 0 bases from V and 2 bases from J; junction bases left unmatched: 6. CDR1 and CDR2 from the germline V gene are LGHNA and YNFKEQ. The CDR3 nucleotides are TGTGCCAGCAGCCAAGATCTAGCGGGTGATACCTACGAGCAGTACTTC. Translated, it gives CASSQDLAGDTYEQYF.

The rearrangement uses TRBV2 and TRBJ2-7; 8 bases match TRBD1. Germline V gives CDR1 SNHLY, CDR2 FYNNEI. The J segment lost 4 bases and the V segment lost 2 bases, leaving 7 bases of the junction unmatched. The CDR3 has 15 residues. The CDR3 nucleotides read TGTGCCAGCAGTGAAAAGCAGGGGGCGGTTTACGAGCAGTACTTC. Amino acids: CASSEKQGAVYEQYF. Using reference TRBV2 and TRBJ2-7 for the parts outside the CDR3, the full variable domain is EPEVTQTPSHQVTQMGQEVILRCVPISNHLYFYWYRQILGQKVEFLVSFYNNEISEKSEIFDDQFSVERPDGSNFTLKIRSTKLEDSAMYFCASSEKQGAVYEQYFGPGTRLTVT.

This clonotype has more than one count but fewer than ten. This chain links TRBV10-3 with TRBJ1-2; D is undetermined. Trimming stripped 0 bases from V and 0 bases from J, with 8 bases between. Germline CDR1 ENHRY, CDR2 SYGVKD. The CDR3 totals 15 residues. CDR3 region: CAISESAQTNYGYTF. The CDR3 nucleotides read TGTGCCATCAGTGAGTCGGCGCAGACTAACTATGGCTACACCTTC.

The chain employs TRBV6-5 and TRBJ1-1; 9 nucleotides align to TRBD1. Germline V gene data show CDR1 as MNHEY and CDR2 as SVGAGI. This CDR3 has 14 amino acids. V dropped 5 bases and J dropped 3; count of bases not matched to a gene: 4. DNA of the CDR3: TGTGCCAGCAGTCAACGACAGGGGGACACTGAAGCTTTCTTT. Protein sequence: CASSQRQGDTEAFF.

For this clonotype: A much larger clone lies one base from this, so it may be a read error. The CDR3 here is CASSGTTVFPFSYNEQYF. In DNA form, the CDR3 reads TGTGCCAGCAGCGGGACGACAGTTTTTCCCTTCTCCTACAATGAGCAGTACTTC. The V gene is TRBV7-2, the J gene TRBJ2-7; D possibly uses TRBD1 or TRBD2 (5 bases each). Trimming removed 5 bases from V and 7 bases from J, with 30 bases in between. The CDR3 covers 18 residues. Germline V gene data show CDR1 as SGHTA and CDR2 as FQGNSA.

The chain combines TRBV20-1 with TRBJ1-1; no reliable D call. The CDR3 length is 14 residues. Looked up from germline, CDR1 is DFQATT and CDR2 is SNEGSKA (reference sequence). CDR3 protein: CPHGVLIVGTEAFF. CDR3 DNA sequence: TGCCCACACGGAGTGCTAATAGTAGGCACTGAAGCTTTCTTT.

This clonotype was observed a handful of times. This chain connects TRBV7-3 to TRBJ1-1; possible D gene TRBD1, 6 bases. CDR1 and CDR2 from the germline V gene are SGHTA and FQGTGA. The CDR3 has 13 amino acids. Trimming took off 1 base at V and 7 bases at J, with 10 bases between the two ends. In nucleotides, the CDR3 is TGTGCCAGCAGCTTAAACAGGGAAGGTGAAGCTTTCTTT. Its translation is CASSLNREGEAFF.

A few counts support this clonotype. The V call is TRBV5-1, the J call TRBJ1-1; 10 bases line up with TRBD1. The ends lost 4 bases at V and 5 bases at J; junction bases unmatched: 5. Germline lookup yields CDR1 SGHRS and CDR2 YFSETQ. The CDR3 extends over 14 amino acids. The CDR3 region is CASSAGQGLTEAFF. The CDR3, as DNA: TGCGCCAGCAGCGCGGGACAGGGGTTGACTGAAGCTTTCTTT.

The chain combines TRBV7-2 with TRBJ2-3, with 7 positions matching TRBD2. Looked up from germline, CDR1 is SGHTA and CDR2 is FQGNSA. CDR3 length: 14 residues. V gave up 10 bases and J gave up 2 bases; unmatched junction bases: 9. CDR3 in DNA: TGTGCCACCAAGCGGGGCTGCTACACAGATACGCAGTATTTT. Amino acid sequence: CATKRGCYTDTQYF.

The CDR3 region has the DNA TGTGCCAGCAGTTCCGGGTTAGGGAATGAGCAGTACTTC. This encodes CASSSGLGNEQYF. The chain uses TRBV6-5 and TRBJ2-5; D is undetermined. The V gene's germline CDR1 is MNHEY and CDR2 SVGAGI. The CDR3 has 13 residues. Trimming pared 4 bases from V and 11 bases from J, leaving 17 bases between.

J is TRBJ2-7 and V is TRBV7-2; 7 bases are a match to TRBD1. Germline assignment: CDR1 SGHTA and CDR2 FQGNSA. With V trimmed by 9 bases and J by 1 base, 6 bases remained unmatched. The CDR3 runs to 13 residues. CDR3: CASKGASSYEQYF. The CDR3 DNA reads TGTGCCAGTAAGGGGGCTTCATCCTACGAGCAGTACTTC.

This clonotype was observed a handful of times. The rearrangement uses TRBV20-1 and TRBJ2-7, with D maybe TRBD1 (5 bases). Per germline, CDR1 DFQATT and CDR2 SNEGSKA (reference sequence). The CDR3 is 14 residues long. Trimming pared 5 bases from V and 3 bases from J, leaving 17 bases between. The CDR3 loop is CSALNRFPYYEQYF. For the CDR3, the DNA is TGCAGTGCTCTGAACAGGTTTCCCTACTACGAGCAGTACTTC.

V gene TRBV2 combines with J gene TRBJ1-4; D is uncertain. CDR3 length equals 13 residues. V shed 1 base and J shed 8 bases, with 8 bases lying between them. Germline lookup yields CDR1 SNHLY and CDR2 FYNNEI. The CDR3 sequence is CASSEGTGEKLFF. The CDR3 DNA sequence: TGTGCCAGCAGTGAAGGGACGGGGGAAAAACTGTTTTTT.

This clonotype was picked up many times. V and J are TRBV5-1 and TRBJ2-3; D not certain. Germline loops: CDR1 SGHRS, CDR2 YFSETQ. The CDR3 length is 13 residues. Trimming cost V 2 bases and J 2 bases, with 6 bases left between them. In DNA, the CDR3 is TGCGCCAGCAGCTTAACAGTCACAGATACGCAGTATTTT. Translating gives CASSLTVTDTQYF.

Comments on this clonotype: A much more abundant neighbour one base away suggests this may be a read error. The CDR3 bases are TGCAGCGTTGAGGGAGGGGATACGCAGTATTTT. As protein: CSVEGGDTQYF. The chain is built from TRBV29-1 and TRBJ2-3; 7 nucleotides line up with TRBD2. This CDR3 has 11 residues. In germline, CDR1 is SQVTM, CDR2 ANQGSEA. V was pared by 3 bases and J by 6 bases, with 0 bases of the junction left unmatched.